A selection of T cell receptor beta chains follows, all from one sample in a study of post-analysis software for immune sequencing data. TCRdb called the PCR reads again in MiXCR, with one record for every CDR3 protein. The repertoire includes roughly 800,000 distinct CDR3 sequences, roughly 50% of them detected once, and over 4.5% sits in the top ten. Material: blood. Receptor source: a girl aged 10-17 years with multiple sclerosis. The CDR3 runs from the conserved cysteine through the conserved F or W. Each record gives: D gene, V gene, clone size, J gene, CDR3 protein, CDR3 DNA. The D gene is left open where the match is weak. Size tells how often a clone was seen (once, few, many) or the class of an expanded clone, and some rows leave it out.

D gene: -; V gene: TRBV20-1; clone size: -; J gene: TRBJ2-7; CDR3 protein: CSASQWYGKGYEQYF; CDR3 DNA: TGCAGTGCTAGTCAATGGTATGGAAAGGGGTACGAGCAGTACTTC
D gene: -; V gene: TRBV4-2; clone size: -; J gene: TRBJ2-1; CDR3 protein: CASSQDRGDGSSYNEQFF; CDR3 DNA: TGTGCCAGCAGCCAAGATCGCGGGGACGGGAGCTCCTACAATGAGCAGTTCTTC
D gene: -; V gene: TRBV4-3; clone size: few; J gene: TRBJ2-6; CDR3 protein: CASSQDSGAGANVLTF; CDR3 DNA: TGCGCCAGCAGCCAAGATAGCGGCGCTGGGGCCAACGTCCTGACTTTC
D gene: -; V gene: TRBV4-3; clone size: -; J gene: TRBJ2-5; CDR3 protein: CASSQDWQGQETQYF; CDR3 DNA: TGCGCCAGCAGCCAAGATTGGCAGGGGCAGGAGACCCAGTACTTC
D gene: TRBD1; V gene: TRBV4-3; clone size: few; J gene: TRBJ1-1; CDR3 protein: CASSQEMGQLNTEAFF; CDR3 DNA: TGCGCCAGCAGCCAAGAAATGGGACAGCTGAACACTGAAGCTTTCTTT
D gene: -; V gene: TRBV6-2/TRBV6-3; clone size: -; J gene: TRBJ2-3; CDR3 protein: CASSYVPRAADTQYF; CDR3 DNA: TGTGCCAGCAGTTACGTCCCCCGGGCAGCAGATACGCAGTATTTT
D gene: TRBD2; V gene: TRBV7-2; clone size: -; J gene: TRBJ2-1; CDR3 protein: CASSLVGLAGDEQFF; CDR3 DNA: TGTGCCAGCAGCTTAGTGGGACTAGCGGGAGATGAGCAGTTCTTC
D gene: -; V gene: TRBV6-5; clone size: few; J gene: TRBJ2-7; CDR3 protein: CATAGTANYEQYF; CDR3 DNA: TGTGCCACCGCCGGGACCGCTAACTACGAGCAGTACTTC
D gene: -; V gene: TRBV5-1; clone size: -; J gene: TRBJ1-1; CDR3 protein: CASSLDKGAEAFF; CDR3 DNA: TGCGCCAGCAGCTTGGACAAGGGGGCTGAAGCTTTCTTT
D gene: -; V gene: TRBV20-1; clone size: -; J gene: TRBJ2-7; CDR3 protein: CSARPSPGDEQYF; CDR3 DNA: TGCAGTGCTAGGCCGTCCCCTGGCGACGAGCAGTACTTC
D gene: TRBD2; V gene: TRBV2; clone size: -; J gene: TRBJ2-1; CDR3 protein: CASSANPWGGRATEQFF; CDR3 DNA: TGTGCCAGCAGCGCGAATCCTTGGGGCGGGAGGGCCACTGAGCAGTTCTTC
D gene: TRBD2; V gene: TRBV29-1; clone size: few; J gene: TRBJ2-5; CDR3 protein: CSGRVAGETQYF; CDR3 DNA: TGCAGCGGGAGGGTAGCGGGAGAGACCCAGTACTTC
D gene: TRBD2; V gene: TRBV7-2; clone size: -; J gene: TRBJ2-3; CDR3 protein: CASSLVGAGKTDTQYF; CDR3 DNA: TGTGCCAGCAGCTTAGTAGGAGCGGGAAAGACAGATACGCAGTATTTT
D gene: TRBD2; V gene: TRBV10-3; clone size: -; J gene: TRBJ2-2; CDR3 protein: CAIRGLAGDTGELFF; CDR3 DNA: TGTGCCATCAGAGGACTAGCGGGAGACACCGGGGAGCTGTTTTTT
D gene: TRBD1; V gene: TRBV29-1; clone size: few; J gene: TRBJ1-2; CDR3 protein: CSVIRDSLNYGYTF; CDR3 DNA: TGCAGCGTCATCCGGGACAGTCTTAACTATGGCTACACCTTC
D gene: TRBD1; V gene: TRBV5-1; clone size: -; J gene: TRBJ2-4; CDR3 protein: CASSPGQGAGNIQYF; CDR3 DNA: TGCGCCAGCAGCCCGGGACAGGGGGCTGGCAACATTCAGTACTTC
D gene: -; V gene: TRBV7-2; clone size: -; J gene: TRBJ2-3; CDR3 protein: CASSLARPRSTTDTQYF; CDR3 DNA: TGTGCCAGCAGCTTAGCGCGTCCCCGATCCACCACAGATACGCAGTATTTT
D gene: -; V gene: TRBV27; clone size: -; J gene: TRBJ2-3; CDR3 protein: CASSLSFGPSRADTQYF; CDR3 DNA: TGTGCCAGCAGTTTATCGTTCGGCCCCTCGCGGGCAGATACGCAGTATTTT
D gene: -; V gene: TRBV3-1; clone size: -; J gene: TRBJ2-6; CDR3 protein: CASSQYPGHSSGANVLTF; CDR3 DNA: TGTGCCAGCAGCCAGTATCCAGGACACAGCTCTGGGGCCAACGTCCTGACTTTC
D gene: TRBD2; V gene: TRBV7-9; clone size: -; J gene: TRBJ2-7; CDR3 protein: CASSSPGTSGGLIYEQYF; CDR3 DNA: TGTGCCAGCAGCTCACCCGGGACTAGCGGGGGTCTTATCTACGAGCAGTACTTC
D gene: -; V gene: TRBV11-2; clone size: -; J gene: TRBJ2-1; CDR3 protein: CASSFIVDNEQFF; CDR3 DNA: TGTGCCAGCAGCTTTATCGTGGACAATGAGCAGTTCTTC
D gene: TRBD1; V gene: TRBV12-3/TRBV12-4; clone size: -; J gene: TRBJ1-2; CDR3 protein: CASSLDRFGYTF; CDR3 DNA: TGTGCCAGCAGTTTGGACAGGTTCGGCTACACCTTC
D gene: -; V gene: TRBV18; clone size: -; J gene: TRBJ2-5; CDR3 protein: CASSPQLETQYF; CDR3 DNA: TGTGCCAGCTCACCCCAATTGGAGACCCAGTACTTC
D gene: -; V gene: TRBV29-1; clone size: many; J gene: TRBJ2-5; CDR3 protein: CSARLGGETQYF; CDR3 DNA: TGCAGCGCCCGATTGGGGGGAGAGACCCAGTACTTC
D gene: -; V gene: TRBV20-1; clone size: -; J gene: TRBJ2-7; CDR3 protein: CSARDLRDRGAYEQYF; CDR3 DNA: TGCAGTGCTAGAGATCTAAGGGACCGGGGTGCCTACGAGCAGTACTTC
D gene: -; V gene: TRBV5-1; clone size: few; J gene: TRBJ2-1; CDR3 protein: CASSSSGTAPNEQFF; CDR3 DNA: TGCGCCAGCAGCTCTTCCGGGACTGCGCCCAATGAGCAGTTCTTC
D gene: -; V gene: TRBV29-1; clone size: -; J gene: TRBJ1-1; CDR3 protein: CSGTHTLQGGTEAFF; CDR3 DNA: TGCAGCGGCACTCACACCTTACAGGGCGGCACTGAAGCTTTCTTT
D gene: -; V gene: TRBV12-3/TRBV12-4; clone size: few; J gene: TRBJ2-1; CDR3 protein: CASRNNEQFF; CDR3 DNA: TGTGCCAGCAGAAACAATGAGCAGTTCTTC
D gene: TRBD1; V gene: TRBV20-1; clone size: -; J gene: TRBJ2-5; CDR3 protein: CSAWVTGGQGETQYF; CDR3 DNA: TGCAGTGCTTGGGTTACAGGGGGCCAGGGGGAGACCCAGTACTTC
D gene: -; V gene: TRBV27; clone size: -; J gene: TRBJ1-2; CDR3 protein: CASSLYHGPASGYTF; CDR3 DNA: TGTGCCAGCAGTTTGTATCATGGGCCGGCGAGTGGCTACACCTTC
D gene: -; V gene: TRBV7-9; clone size: many; J gene: TRBJ1-2; CDR3 protein: CASSLDPNYGYTF; CDR3 DNA: TGTGCCAGCAGCTTAGACCCCAACTATGGCTACACCTTC
D gene: -; V gene: TRBV7-2; clone size: -; J gene: TRBJ1-2; CDR3 protein: CASSPRAGGNYGYTF; CDR3 DNA: TGTGCCAGCAGCCCCCGCGCGGGGGGCAACTATGGCTACACCTTC
D gene: TRBD2; V gene: TRBV27; clone size: many; J gene: TRBJ2-1; CDR3 protein: CASSFLVVGGFFQEQFF; CDR3 DNA: TGTGCCAGCAGCTTCCTGGTTGTCGGGGGGTTCTTTCAAGAGCAGTTCTTC
D gene: -; V gene: TRBV12-3/TRBV12-4; clone size: -; J gene: TRBJ2-5; CDR3 protein: CASSQMGGADSGETQYF; CDR3 DNA: TGTGCCAGCAGCCAGATGGGAGGAGCGGATTCAGGAGAGACCCAGTACTTC
D gene: -; V gene: TRBV5-5; clone size: -; J gene: TRBJ2-3; CDR3 protein: CASSLEASSFGDMQYF; CDR3 DNA: TGTGCCAGCAGCTTGGAGGCGTCTAGTTTTGGCGATATGCAGTATTTT
D gene: -; V gene: TRBV28; clone size: -; J gene: TRBJ2-7; CDR3 protein: CASSPPRRHNEQYF; CDR3 DNA: TGTGCCAGCAGTCCCCCCCGAAGGCACAATGAGCAGTACTTC
D gene: TRBD1; V gene: TRBV7-8; clone size: -; J gene: TRBJ2-7; CDR3 protein: CTSSLAQGQGSYEQYF; CDR3 DNA: TGTACCAGCAGCTTAGCGCAGGGACAGGGGTCCTACGAGCAGTACTTC
D gene: -; V gene: TRBV5-1; clone size: -; J gene: TRBJ2-7; CDR3 protein: CASKGNSYEQYF; CDR3 DNA: TGCGCCAGCAAAGGCAACTCCTACGAGCAGTACTTC
D gene: -; V gene: TRBV19; clone size: -; J gene: TRBJ1-5; CDR3 protein: CASDFGQSGNQPQHF; CDR3 DNA: TGTGCCAGCGATTTTGGGCAGTCAGGCAATCAGCCCCAGCATTTT
D gene: -; V gene: TRBV29-1; clone size: -; J gene: TRBJ2-1; CDR3 protein: CSVEGQYNEQFF; CDR3 DNA: TGCAGCGTGGAAGGACAGTACAATGAGCAGTTCTTC
D gene: -; V gene: TRBV9; clone size: -; J gene: TRBJ2-6; CDR3 protein: CASSVEGSGANVLTF; CDR3 DNA: TGTGCCAGCAGCGTAGAAGGGTCTGGGGCCAACGTCCTGACTTTC
D gene: -; V gene: TRBV5-4; clone size: -; J gene: TRBJ2-3; CDR3 protein: CASSWWGGRTDTQYF; CDR3 DNA: TGTGCCAGCAGCTGGTGGGGCGGCCGCACAGATACGCAGTATTTT
D gene: -; V gene: TRBV7-6; clone size: few; J gene: TRBJ2-7; CDR3 protein: CASSLRAREYHEQYF; CDR3 DNA: TGTGCCAGCAGCTTAAGGGCCAGGGAGTACCACGAGCAGTACTTC
D gene: TRBD2; V gene: TRBV7-3; clone size: -; J gene: TRBJ2-1; CDR3 protein: CASSRRASGNNEQFF; CDR3 DNA: TGTGCCAGCAGCCGAAGGGCTAGCGGGAACAATGAGCAGTTCTTC
D gene: -; V gene: TRBV7-9; clone size: -; J gene: TRBJ2-3; CDR3 protein: CASSPRGYPADTQYF; CDR3 DNA: TGTGCCAGCAGCCCCCGAGGTTACCCGGCAGATACGCAGTATTTT
D gene: -; V gene: TRBV29-1; clone size: once; J gene: TRBJ2-1; CDR3 protein: CSVYRLGSLSEQFF; CDR3 DNA: TGCAGCGTCTATAGACTAGGAAGCCTAAGCGAGCAGTTCTTC
D gene: -; V gene: TRBV29-1; clone size: -; J gene: TRBJ2-5; CDR3 protein: CSAGSAASGETQYF; CDR3 DNA: TGCAGCGCTGGATCAGCGGCTAGTGGCGAGACCCAGTACTTC
D gene: TRBD2; V gene: TRBV28; clone size: -; J gene: TRBJ2-3; CDR3 protein: CASSSLTTSGTTDTQYF; CDR3 DNA: TGTGCCAGCAGTTCCTTAACGACTAGCGGGACTACAGATACGCAGTATTTT
D gene: -; V gene: TRBV15; clone size: few; J gene: TRBJ2-2; CDR3 protein: CATSRAGPFSNTGELFF; CDR3 DNA: TGTGCCACCAGCAGAGCCGGGCCCTTCTCGAACACCGGGGAGCTGTTTTTT
D gene: TRBD2; V gene: TRBV20-1; clone size: -; J gene: TRBJ2-1; CDR3 protein: CSARDRVAGDWGGNEQFF; CDR3 DNA: TGCAGTGCTAGAGATCGGGTAGCGGGGGATTGGGGGGGCAATGAGCAGTTCTTC
D gene: TRBD1; V gene: TRBV2; clone size: few; J gene: TRBJ2-3; CDR3 protein: CASRGGQGSPDTQYF; CDR3 DNA: TGTGCCAGCAGGGGCGGACAGGGCTCCCCAGATACGCAGTATTTT
D gene: -; V gene: TRBV29-1; clone size: few; J gene: TRBJ2-7; CDR3 protein: CSVEEGKGSSYEQYF; CDR3 DNA: TGCAGCGTTGAAGAAGGAAAGGGGTCTTCCTACGAGCAGTACTTC
D gene: TRBD1; V gene: TRBV7-3; clone size: few; J gene: TRBJ2-3; CDR3 protein: CASSSTGGAADTQYF; CDR3 DNA: TGTGCCAGCAGCTCCACAGGGGGCGCGGCAGATACGCAGTATTTT
D gene: -; V gene: TRBV10-3; clone size: few; J gene: TRBJ1-5; CDR3 protein: CAISQQGSWQPQHF; CDR3 DNA: TGTGCCATCAGTCAACAGGGTTCCTGGCAGCCCCAGCATTTT
D gene: TRBD2; V gene: TRBV20-1; clone size: -; J gene: TRBJ2-7; CDR3 protein: CSVPRLAAPYEQYF; CDR3 DNA: TGCAGTGTCCCCAGACTAGCAGCCCCCTACGAGCAGTACTTC
D gene: TRBD2; V gene: TRBV20-1; clone size: -; J gene: TRBJ2-1; CDR3 protein: CSASGTSGNYNEQFF; CDR3 DNA: TGCAGTGCTAGCGGGACTAGCGGAAACTACAATGAGCAGTTCTTC
D gene: TRBD2; V gene: TRBV28; clone size: -; J gene: TRBJ2-7; CDR3 protein: CASAGTSGSPSYLRGSYEQYF; CDR3 DNA: TGTGCCAGTGCCGGGACTAGCGGGAGCCCATCCTACCTCAGGGGCTCCTACGAGCAGTACTTC
D gene: -; V gene: TRBV7-6; clone size: once; J gene: TRBJ1-1; CDR3 protein: CASSPPRVPPDEAFF; CDR3 DNA: TGTGCCAGCAGCCCGCCCAGGGTCCCTCCGGATGAGGCTTTCTTT